This TCR beta chain was profiled in a study of response to subunit inactivated influenza vaccine. The V end was cut by 3 bases, the J end by 6 bases, with 8 bases between. The CDR3 contains 11 residues. Germline CDR1 is DFQATT and CDR2 is SNEGSKA (reference sequence). TCRdb used MiXCR to reprocess the RT-PCR reads, holding one entry per CDR3 protein. Seen here are hundreds of thousands of distinct CDR3 sequences, around 14% observed once, and the top ten hold roughly 11%. This rearrangement joins TRBV20-1 to TRBJ1-1, with D unresolved. The source of this sequence is a man in his fifties or sixties who received an inactivated influenza vaccine. Material: PBMCs from blood, obtained less than 13 days after vaccination. The CDR3 loop is CSARLESEAFF. CDR3 DNA: TGCAGTGCTAGGCTGGAGTCTGAAGCTTTCTTT.